This T cell receptor beta chain appears in the sequencing data of a study of control samples from healthy donors and cancer patients. Produced via immunoSEQ multiplex PCR; TCRdb's table is partial and in-frame only. The top ten hold roughly 6.4% of the sample, which has 400,000 to 500,000 clones, approximately 90% seen once. This CDR3 has 17 residues. CDR1 is MNHEY and CDR2 is SVGEGT in the germline V gene. J gave up 7 bases and V 4 bases, and 13 bases lay outside the gene matches. The receptor was isolated from a man in his forties with head and neck cancer. The sequencing input was PBMCs. The chain has TRBV6-2 or TRBV6-3 and TRBJ2-2; 9 nucleotides align to TRBD2. CDR3: CASSSWLAGSFHGELFF. Written as DNA, the CDR3 is TGTGCCAGCAGTTCGTGGCTAGCGGGGAGTTTCCACGGGGAGCTGTTTTTT.